These T cell receptor beta chains were read from a single sample in a study of radiation and T cells in renal cell carcinoma. Repertoires were generated with immunoSEQ multiplex PCR, while TCRdb's copy carries only in-frame clones and drops some. The sample contains fewer than 25,000 clones, 40% to 55% of which appear only once. The sample in question was tumor tissue, obtained from a patient whose treatment included radiotherapy and nephrectomy. Receptors originate from a woman aged 45-65 years with renal cell carcinoma. The CDR3 runs from the conserved cysteine through the conserved F or W. D genes are given only for firm matches. Only part of the rows carry a size: once, few, many, or a class if the clone is expanded.

v_call	clone_size	j_call	d_call	cdr3_nt	cdr3_aa
TRBV2	.	TRBJ1-2	TRBD1	TGTGCCAGCATCCAGGGGGGCGGCGGCTACACCTTC	CASIQGGGGYTF
TRBV6-6	.	TRBJ2-5	TRBD2	TGTGCCAGCAATCTAGCGGAACAAGAGACCCAGTACTTC	CASNLAEQETQYF
TRBV25-1	.	TRBJ2-7	.	TGTGCCAGCAGTGCTACGATGAACTACGAGCAGTACTTC	CASSATMNYEQYF
TRBV6-5	few	TRBJ1-2	.	TGTGCCAGCAGTTACTCCGGGGATGGCTACACCTTC	CASSYSGDGYTF
TRBV5-1	medium-sized	TRBJ1-4	.	TGCGCCAGCAGCTTGGAAGGAAACACGTGGACTAATGAAAAACTGTTTTTT	CASSLEGNTWTNEKLFF
TRBV5-6	.	TRBJ2-1	.	TGTGCCAGCAGCCCGTGGGGCGGGGACCACAATGAGCAGTTCTTC	CASSPWGGDHNEQFF
TRBV6-5	medium-sized	TRBJ2-7	.	TGTGCCAGCAGAGACCCTACAGAAACGACCTACGAGCAGTACTTC	CASRDPTETTYEQYF
TRBV6-5	.	TRBJ1-2	.	TGTGCCAGCAGTTACTCGACGACAGAGCACTATGGCTACACCTTC	CASSYSTTEHYGYTF
TRBV19	medium-sized	TRBJ2-5	TRBD2	TGTGCCAGTAGTACCTCAGGACTAGTAGAAGAGACCCAGTACTTC	CASSTSGLVEETQYF
TRBV5-1	many	TRBJ2-3	TRBD1	TGCGCCAGCAGCTTGGGACACCGGGACAGACGCACAGATACGCAGTATTTT	CASSLGHRDRRTDTQYF
TRBV6-1	.	TRBJ2-7	TRBD2	TGTGCCGCCGGGACTAGTTTCGTCTACGAGCAGTACTTC	CAAGTSFVYEQYF
TRBV7-6	once	TRBJ2-6	TRBD1	TGTGCCAGCAGCTTGGGGACAGTCACCTCTGGGGCCAACGTCCTGACTTTC	CASSLGTVTSGANVLTF
TRBV11-2	.	TRBJ1-6	.	TGTGCCAGCAGCCTCTGGGACCTACTTAATTCACCCCTCCACTTT	CASSLWDLLNSPLHF
TRBV7-2	.	TRBJ2-7	TRBD1	TGTGCCAGCAGCTTACGACAGGGTTGGGGCTACGAGCAGTACTTC	CASSLRQGWGYEQYF
TRBV6-1	.	TRBJ1-6	TRBD1	TGTGCCAGCAGTGGGGACAGGACTAATTCACCCCTCCACTTT	CASSGDRTNSPLHF
TRBV7-9	.	TRBJ2-1	.	TGTGCCAGCAGCTTAGGGGACAATCACAATGAGCAGTTCTTC	CASSLGDNHNEQFF
TRBV18	.	TRBJ1-6	.	TGTGCCAGCTCACCTTCGAATTCACCCCTCCACTTT	CASSPSNSPLHF
TRBV7-3	few	TRBJ1-1	.	TGCGCCAGCAGCCACCCGGGACACAGGAACACTGAAGCTTTCTTT	CASSHPGHRNTEAFF
TRBV19	few	TRBJ1-3	.	TGTGCCAGTAGTCTGCGGGAGAATGTACTTGGAAACACCATATATTTT	CASSLRENVLGNTIYF
TRBV14	.	TRBJ2-7	.	TGTGCCAGCAGCCCTGGGGCAGCGTACTACGAGCAGTACTTC	CASSPGAAYYEQYF
TRBV7-2	.	TRBJ2-1	TRBD1	TGTGCCAGCAGCACGGGACAGGCTTTTGAGCAGTTCTTC	CASSTGQAFEQFF
TRBV5-5	few	TRBJ2-5	TRBD2	TGTGCCAGCAGCTCCCTAGCGGGGCGAGAGACCCAGTACTTC	CASSSLAGRETQYF
TRBV30	.	TRBJ1-1	.	TGTGCCTGGAGGGACTCTTTCAACACTGAAGCTTTCTTT	CAWRDSFNTEAFF
TRBV5-1	.	TRBJ2-1	.	TGCGCCAGCAGCTTGGTTGTTAGAGGCAATGAGCAGTTCTTC	CASSLVVRGNEQFF
TRBV6-5	.	TRBJ2-7	.	TGTGCCAGCAGGAAAAGCTACGAGCAGTACTTC	CASRKSYEQYF
TRBV4-2	.	TRBJ1-2	TRBD1	TGTGCCAGCAGCCAAGGTCGGACAGGGGAAGGCCATGGCTACACCTTC	CASSQGRTGEGHGYTF
TRBV12-5	once	TRBJ2-7	TRBD1	TGTGCTAGTGGGGGACAGGGGCCCTACGAGCAGTACTTC	CASGGQGPYEQYF
TRBV5-5	.	TRBJ1-3	.	TGTGCCAGCAGCTTGACCCAGGGCTCTGGAAACACCATATATTTT	CASSLTQGSGNTIYF
TRBV6-1	.	TRBJ1-1	.	TGTGCCAGCCTTCTTGACAGGAACACTGAAGCTTTCTTT	CASLLDRNTEAFF
TRBV29-1	.	TRBJ1-2	.	TGCAGCGTTGTCACCCTTGGGACGGACGATTACTATGGCTACACCTTC	CSVVTLGTDDYYGYTF
TRBV7-9	few	TRBJ1-2	.	TGTGCCAGCAGCTCGGGGACATCTAACTATGGCTACACCTTC	CASSSGTSNYGYTF
TRBV7-8	few	TRBJ1-3	.	TGTGCCAGCAGCTTTCTGGAGAACAGGGACACCATATATTTT	CASSFLENRDTIYF
TRBV30	.	TRBJ2-2	.	TGTGCCTGGACACCCGCTGCGGCTACCGGGGAGCTGTTTTTT	CAWTPAAATGELFF
TRBV7-6	few	TRBJ1-1	.	TGTGCCAGCAGCTTATGGACTCCGTCGGCTAACACTGAAGCTTTCTTT	CASSLWTPSANTEAFF
TRBV27	.	TRBJ1-6	.	TGTGCCAGCAGTTTATCGGGCAGGAACTCACCCCTCCACTTT	CASSLSGRNSPLHF